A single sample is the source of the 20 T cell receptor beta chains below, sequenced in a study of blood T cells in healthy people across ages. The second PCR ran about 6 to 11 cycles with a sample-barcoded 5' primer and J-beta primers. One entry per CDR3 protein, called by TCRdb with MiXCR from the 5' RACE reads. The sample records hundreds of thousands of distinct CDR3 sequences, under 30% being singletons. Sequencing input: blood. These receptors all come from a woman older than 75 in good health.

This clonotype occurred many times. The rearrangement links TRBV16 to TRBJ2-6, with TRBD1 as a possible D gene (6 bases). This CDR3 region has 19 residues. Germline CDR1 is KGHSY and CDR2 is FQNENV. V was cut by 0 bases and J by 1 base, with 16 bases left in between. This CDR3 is CASSQSRGSVLSGANVLTF. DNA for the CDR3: TGTGCCAGCAGCCAATCAAGGGGGTCAGTCCTGTCTGGGGCCAACGTCCTGACTTTC.

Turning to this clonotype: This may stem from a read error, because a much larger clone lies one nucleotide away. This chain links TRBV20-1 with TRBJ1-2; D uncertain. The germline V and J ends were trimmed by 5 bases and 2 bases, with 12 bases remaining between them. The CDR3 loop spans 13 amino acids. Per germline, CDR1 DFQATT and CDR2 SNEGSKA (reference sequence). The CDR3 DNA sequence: TGCAGTGCTTCAGGCAGGTTAAACTATGGCTACACCTTC. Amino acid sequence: CSASGRLNYGYTF.

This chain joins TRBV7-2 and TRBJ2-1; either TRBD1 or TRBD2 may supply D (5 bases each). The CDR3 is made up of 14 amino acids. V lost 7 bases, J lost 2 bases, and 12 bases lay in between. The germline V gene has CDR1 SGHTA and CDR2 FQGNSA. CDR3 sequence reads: CASMGTVTYNEQFF. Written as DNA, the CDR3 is TGTGCCAGCATGGGGACGGTGACCTACAATGAGCAGTTCTTC. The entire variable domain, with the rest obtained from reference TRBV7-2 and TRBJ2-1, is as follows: GAGVSQSPSNKVTEKGKDVELRCDPISGHTALYWYRQSLGQGLEFLIYFQGNSAPDKSGLPSDRFSAERTGGSVSTLTIQRTQQEDSAVYLCASMGTVTYNEQFFGPGTRLTVL.

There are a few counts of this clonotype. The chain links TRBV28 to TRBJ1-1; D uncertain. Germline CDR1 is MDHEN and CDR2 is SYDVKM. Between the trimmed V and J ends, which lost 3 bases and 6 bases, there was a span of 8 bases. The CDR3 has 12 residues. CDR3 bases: TGTGCCAGCAGTTTTAAGGTCGCTGAAGCTTTCTTT. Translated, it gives CASSFKVAEAFF.

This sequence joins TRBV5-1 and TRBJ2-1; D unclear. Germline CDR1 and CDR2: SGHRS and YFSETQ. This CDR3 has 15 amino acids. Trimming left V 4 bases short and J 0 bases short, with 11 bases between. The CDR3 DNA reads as TGCGCCAGCAGCCCAACCTGGAGCTCCTACAATGAGCAGTTCTTC. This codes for CASSPTWSSYNEQFF.

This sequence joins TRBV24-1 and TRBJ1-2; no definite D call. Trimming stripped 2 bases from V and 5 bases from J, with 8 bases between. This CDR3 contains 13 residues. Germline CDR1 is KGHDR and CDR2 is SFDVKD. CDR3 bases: TGTGCCACCAGTGATTCCGCAGGTTATGGCTACACCTTC. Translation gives CATSDSAGYGYTF.

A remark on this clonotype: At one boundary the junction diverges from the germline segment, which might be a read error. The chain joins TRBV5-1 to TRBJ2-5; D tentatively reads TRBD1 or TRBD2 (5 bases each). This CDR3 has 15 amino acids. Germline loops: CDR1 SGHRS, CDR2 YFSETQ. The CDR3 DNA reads TGCGCCAGCAGCTCGACCGGGGCCTCACAAGAGGCCCAGTACTTC. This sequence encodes CASSSTGASQEAQYF.

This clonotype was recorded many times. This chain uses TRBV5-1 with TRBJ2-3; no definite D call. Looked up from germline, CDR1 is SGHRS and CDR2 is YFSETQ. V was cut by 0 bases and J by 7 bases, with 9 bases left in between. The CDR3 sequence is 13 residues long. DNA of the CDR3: TGCGCCAGCAGCTTGGAGTCTGAGAATACGCAGTATTTT. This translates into CASSLESENTQYF.

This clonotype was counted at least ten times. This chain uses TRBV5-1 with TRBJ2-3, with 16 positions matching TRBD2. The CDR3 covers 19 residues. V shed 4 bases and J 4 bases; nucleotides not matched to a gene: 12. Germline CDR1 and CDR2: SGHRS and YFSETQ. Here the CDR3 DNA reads TGCGCCAGCAGCCCGTATGGGGGACTAGCGGGGGGGCCCGCAGATACGCAGTATTTT. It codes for CASSPYGGLAGGPADTQYF.

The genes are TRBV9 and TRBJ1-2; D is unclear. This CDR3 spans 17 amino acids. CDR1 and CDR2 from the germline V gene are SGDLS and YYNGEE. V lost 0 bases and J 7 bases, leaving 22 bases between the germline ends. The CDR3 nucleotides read TGTGCCAGCAGCGTAGGGTCCCGAGGGAGTGACCCCCGTGGCTACACCTTC. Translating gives CASSVGSRGSDPRGYTF.

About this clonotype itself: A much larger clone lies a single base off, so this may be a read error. The CDR3 here is CASSIWGESDETQYF. CDR3 nucleotides: TGTGCCAGCAGTATTTGGGGGGAATCGGATGAGACCCAGTACTTC. The chain is built from TRBV11-2 and TRBJ2-5; maybe TRBD2 (6 bases). Germline V gives CDR1 SGHAT, CDR2 FQNNGV. CDR3 length equals 15 residues. V shed 6 bases and J shed 5 bases, with 19 bases lying between them.

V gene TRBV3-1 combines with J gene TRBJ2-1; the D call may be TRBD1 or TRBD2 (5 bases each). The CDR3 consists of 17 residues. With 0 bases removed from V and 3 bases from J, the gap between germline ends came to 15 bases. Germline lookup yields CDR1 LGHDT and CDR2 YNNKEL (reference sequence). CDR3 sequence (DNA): TGTGCCAGCAGCCAAGACGGGACGCCGGCGGTCTACAATGAGCAGTTCTTC. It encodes CASSQDGTPAVYNEQFF.

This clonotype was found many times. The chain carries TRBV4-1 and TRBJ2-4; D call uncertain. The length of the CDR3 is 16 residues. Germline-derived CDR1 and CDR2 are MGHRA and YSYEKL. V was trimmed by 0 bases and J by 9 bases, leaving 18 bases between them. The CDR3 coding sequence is TGCGCCAGCAGCCAAGATGAAGGGCTGGGGTTGGGCATTCAGTACTTC. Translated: CASSQDEGLGLGIQYF.

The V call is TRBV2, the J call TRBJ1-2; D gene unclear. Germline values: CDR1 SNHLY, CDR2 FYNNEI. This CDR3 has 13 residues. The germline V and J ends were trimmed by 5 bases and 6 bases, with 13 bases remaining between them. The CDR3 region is CASSLRAGNGYTF. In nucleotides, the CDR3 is TGTGCCAGCAGTCTTCGGGCAGGCAATGGCTACACCTTC.

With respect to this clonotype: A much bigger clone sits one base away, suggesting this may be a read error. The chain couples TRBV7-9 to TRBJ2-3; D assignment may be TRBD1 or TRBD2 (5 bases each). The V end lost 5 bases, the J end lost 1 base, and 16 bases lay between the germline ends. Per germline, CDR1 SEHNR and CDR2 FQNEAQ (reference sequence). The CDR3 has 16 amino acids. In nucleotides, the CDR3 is TGTGCCAGCAGCCCGAGACTCCTGGGGGGCACAGATACGCAGTATTTT. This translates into CASSPRLLGGTDTQYF.

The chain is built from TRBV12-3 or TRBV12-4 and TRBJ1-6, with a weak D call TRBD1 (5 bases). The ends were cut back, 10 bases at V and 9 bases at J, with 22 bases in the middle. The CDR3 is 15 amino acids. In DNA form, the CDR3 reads TGTGCCATCAGCCCGTCTGGGGGGAACGGTTCACCCCTCCACTTT. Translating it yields CAISPSGGNGSPLHF.

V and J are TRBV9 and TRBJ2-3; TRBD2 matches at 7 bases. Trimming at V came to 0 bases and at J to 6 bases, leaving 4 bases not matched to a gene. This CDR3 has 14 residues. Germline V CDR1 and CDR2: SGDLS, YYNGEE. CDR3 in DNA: TGTGCCAGCAGCGTAGAACTGGGGGGGGATACGCAGTATTTT. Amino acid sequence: CASSVELGGDTQYF. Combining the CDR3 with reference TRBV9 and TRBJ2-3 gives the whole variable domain DSGVTQTPKHLITATGQRVTLRCSPRSGDLSVYWYQQSLDQGLQFLIQYYNGEERAKGNILERFSAQQFPDLHSELNLSSLELGDSALYFCASSVELGGDTQYFGPGTRLTVL.

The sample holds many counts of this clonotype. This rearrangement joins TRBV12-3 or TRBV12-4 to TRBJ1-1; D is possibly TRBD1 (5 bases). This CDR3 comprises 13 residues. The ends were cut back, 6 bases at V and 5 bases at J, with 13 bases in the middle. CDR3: CASRPGGATEAFF. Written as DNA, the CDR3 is TGTGCCAGCAGACCCGGAGGGGCGACTGAAGCTTTCTTT.

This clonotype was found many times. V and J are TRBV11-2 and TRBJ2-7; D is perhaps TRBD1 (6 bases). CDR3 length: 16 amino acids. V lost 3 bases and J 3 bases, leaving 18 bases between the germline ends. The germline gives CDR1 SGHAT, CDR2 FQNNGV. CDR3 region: CASSLGRGARHYEQYF. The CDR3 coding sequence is TGTGCCAGCAGCTTGGGCAGGGGAGCGCGGCACTACGAGCAGTACTTC. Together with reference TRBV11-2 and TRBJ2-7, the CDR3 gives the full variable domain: EAGVAQSPRYKIIEKRQSVAFWCNPISGHATLYWYQQILGQGPKLLIQFQNNGVVDDSQLPKDRFSAERLKGVDSTLKIQPAKLEDSAVYLCASSLGRGARHYEQYFGPGTRLTVT.

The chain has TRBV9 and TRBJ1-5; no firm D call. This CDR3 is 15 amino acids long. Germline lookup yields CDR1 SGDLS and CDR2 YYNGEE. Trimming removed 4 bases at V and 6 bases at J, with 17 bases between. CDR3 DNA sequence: TGTGCCAGCAGCCCCGGCCCGGTCCTCAGTCAGCCCCAGCATTTT. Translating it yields CASSPGPVLSQPQHF.